This T cell receptor (beta chain) was sequenced for a study of blood T cells in healthy people across ages (dated by TCRdb to the mid-2010s). Background for the entire study: In model experiments, template switching captured roughly one uniquely barcoded TCR beta cDNA molecule for every two T cells. The study measured age-related changes in TCR beta repertoire diversity using deep sequencing normalized with unique cDNA molecular identifiers. To avoid experimental bias, donors of different ages were spread randomly across the sequencing lanes. Using the same blood draw, the study looked at two additional independent replicas of 1 million unique cDNA reads for two donors, one aged 18 to 30 and the other aged 80 or older. Four age groups were formed from the donors: young (average roughly 16 years), middle-aged (just under 40), aged (approximately 60) and long-lived (about 80).

The CDR3 measures 15 amino acids from cysteine to phenylalanine. The CDR3 DNA has 45 bases and is translated from base 1. Trimmed from V: 2 bases; trimmed from J: 2 bases; junction bases lacking a gene match: 2. Libraries were made using 5' RACE. For sequencing, an Illumina HiSeq 2500 was employed. A second PCR of about 7 to 12 cycles was performed with a sample-barcoded 5' primer and a J-beta primer mix. A unique molecular identifier was introduced onto each TCR beta cDNA molecule by a template-switch 5' adaptor carrying 12 random nucleotides. At least 2.5 million CDR3-containing paired-end reads were obtained from each sample. First-strand cDNA was synthesized from all RNA with the Mint cDNA synthesis kit, primed by a TRBC-specific oligonucleotide. All cDNA was treated with uracil-DNA glycosylase and then went through a first 18-cycle PCR with the universal primers M1SS and BC2_uni_R. In the source study's methods: Each sample was normalized by randomly selecting 1 million high-quality reads, each carrying a distinct molecular identifier. Instead of being binned into consensus sequences, reads with shared molecular identifiers were discarded. MiTCR, set to a Q25 quality threshold and the strictest error-elimination algorithm, was used for CDR3 identification, clonotype clustering and error correction. Lower-bound total TCR beta diversity was estimated with a nonparametric unseen species model using Euler transformation. TCRdb reworked the public reads: Q25 trimming with fastp, MiXCR clone assembly, productive beta chains retained. CDR3 protein duplicates are merged, each entry listing the most common genes and DNA. TCRdb's processing, not the authors' own work, is the source of the V and J calls. The sample contains about 780,000 distinct CDR3 sequences, about half of them found a single time. The top ten hold about a sixth of the sample.

The investigation overall reported the following: Bulk unsorted PBMC profiling prevented conclusive comparison of naive and antigen-experienced compartments. Observed TCR beta diversity per million T cells fell roughly linearly with age, and a significant reduction was already apparent by age around 36. Because donor CMV infection status was unknown, age-related changes in expanded clonotypes were potentially confounded. A strong correlation was found between observed TCR beta diversity and the percentage of naive T cells measured by flow cytometry. Total diversity estimates from one million sequenced T cells were considered lower bounds and underestimates. Compared with the aged group, the long-lived group had more naive CD4+ T cells, fewer expanded clones and increased TCR diversity, a pattern suggesting age selection.

Points on this clonotype: Its antigen remains undetermined. No quality values exist for individual bases; no much larger clone is one base distant.

The donors were some 36 Caucasian individuals from Russia, aged roughly 6 to 95 years, who were systemically healthy. About 10 milliliters of peripheral blood were collected from each donor into EDTA-treated Vacutainer tubes. Ficoll-Paque density-gradient centrifugation was used to isolate PBMCs, with at least 6.5 million per sample. Total RNA, at least 6 micrograms per sample, was extracted from PBMCs with Trizol reagent. The percentages of naive CD45RAhigh/CD27high T cells were determined by flow cytometry on a PBMC aliquot from every donor. This TCR was recovered from a man older than 75 in good health. Sequences were obtained from blood. Recombination connected TRBV12-3 or TRBV12-4 to TRBJ2-7; 11 central bases correspond to TRBD2. The CDR3 here reads CASSLKTSGTYEQYF. The nucleotide sequence is given as TGTGCCAGCAGTTTAAAGACTAGCGGGACCTACGAGCAGTACTTC.